This TCR beta chain was observed in a study of cytomegalovirus exposure and HLA in healthy donors. Study results and limitations: Information on immune exposure was restricted to one variable (CMV serostatus). Earlier analysis looked at TCR beta V segments, and most were productive about 87% or about 30% of the time. In a later analysis, TCR association rates varied by HLA locus: DRB1 most, HLA-C fewest.

Comments on this clone: Its antigen remains unknown.

The ends were cut back, 0 bases at V and 5 bases at J, with 8 bases in the middle. Germline V gene data show CDR1 as MNHNS and CDR2 as SASEGT. CDR3 size: 13 residues. Healthy individuals who donated bone marrow served as the donors. The PCR used 60 Vbeta and 13 Jbeta primers. Some clones are missing from TCRdb's copy, which holds only in-frame ones; the method was immunoSEQ multiplex PCR. Of roughly 150,000 clones detected, 75% appear once; the ten largest clones hold about 11%. This chain uses TRBV6-1 with TRBJ2-7; the D gene is possibly TRBD1 (6 bases). The sample taken for sequencing was PBMCs. This clonotype was obtained from a man aged 18 to 29 in good health and CMV-seropositive. The CDR3 nucleotides are TGTGCCAGCAGTGAAGCGAGGACAGACGAGCAGTACTTC. This gives the protein CASSEARTDEQYF.